This T cell receptor (beta chain) was captured in a study of T cells in Graves' hyperthyroidism and ophthalmopathy. PBMCs came from about 10 ml fresh peripheral blood. Regions amplified from RNA transcripts were the TCR beta CDR3 regions. With the HTBI primer set, the TCR CDR3 went through a first round of RT-PCR. One entry per CDR3 protein, called by TCRdb with MiXCR from the multiplex PCR reads. The profile shows about 640,000 distinct CDR3 sequences, under 25% of them singletons. The CDR3 length is 15 residues. Germline V gene data show CDR1 as MNHEY and CDR2 as SVGAGI. V shed 4 bases and J 9 bases; nucleotides not matched to a gene: 7.

This chain links TRBV6-5 with TRBJ1-6, with 9 nucleotides matching TRBD1. The TCR was taken from a man aged 30-40 years with Graves' ophthalmopathy. Sequenced: blood. The CDR3, as DNA: TGTGCCAGCAGTTCTCCGGACAGGGGTGGTTCACCCCTCCACTTT. It is translated as CASSSPDRGGSPLHF.